These T cell receptor beta chains were read from a single sample in a study of blood T cell repertoires in COVID-19. Only in-frame clones appear in the TCRdb table, and some are missing; sequencing was by immunoSEQ multiplex PCR. The sample includes some 350,000 clones, around 80% of them seen just once. What was sequenced was peripheral blood. The receptors were gathered from a man under 40 with active or convalescent COVID-19. CDR3s include the opening cysteine and the closing phenylalanine or tryptophan. The D gene is left open where the match is weak. Clone size, where shown, is once, few, many, or a class for clones that have expanded.

.	TRBV12-3/TRBV12-4	.	TRBJ1-2	TGTGCCAGCAGGTTGAGTGGGCGCTACACCTTC	CASRLSGRYTF
.	TRBV24-1	TRBD1	TRBJ1-4	TGTGCCACCAGTACCAGGACAGGGGGTGAAAAACTGTTTTTT	CATSTRTGGEKLFF
.	TRBV18	.	TRBJ1-4	TGTGCCAGCTCGTCCACAGCTTTTTATGAAAAACTGTTTTTT	CASSSTAFYEKLFF
.	TRBV3-1/TRBV3-2	TRBD2	TRBJ2-5	TGTGCCAGCAGCCAAGTGCGGCTAGCGGGGATAGAGACCCAGTACTTC	CASSQVRLAGIETQYF
.	TRBV4-3	TRBD2	TRBJ2-7	TGCGCCAGCAGCCAATGGGGGAGCGGGAGAGTTACCTACGAGCAGTACTTC	CASSQWGSGRVTYEQYF
.	TRBV27	TRBD1	TRBJ2-5	TGTGCCAGCAGTCCTTCCCTTATTCCGACAGGGACGCAAGAGACCCAGTACTTC	CASSPSLIPTGTQETQYF
.	TRBV2	.	TRBJ2-2	TGTGCCAGCAGTGAGATAAGCCCCGGGGAGCTGTTTTTT	CASSEISPGELFF
.	TRBV30	.	TRBJ1-2	TGTGCCTTGCGGGACGGCAATAACTATGGCTACACCTTC	CALRDGNNYGYTF
.	TRBV4-2	.	TRBJ1-1	TGTGCCAGCAGCCAAGACCTCAACACTGAAGCTTTCTTT	CASSQDLNTEAFF
.	TRBV2	TRBD1	TRBJ1-5	TGTGCCAGCAATTTGGACAGGGACGGTTGGCCCCAGCATTTT	CASNLDRDGWPQHF
once	TRBV27	.	TRBJ2-3	TGTGCCAGCAGTCACCGCAGGGTATTCGCAGATACGCAGTATTTT	CASSHRRVFADTQYF
few	TRBV27	TRBD2	TRBJ2-7	TGTGCCAGCAGTCGTCGAGTGAAGGGGACTAGCGCGGGCGAGCAGTACTTC	CASSRRVKGTSAGEQYF
.	TRBV3-1/TRBV3-2	.	TRBJ2-7	TGTGCCAGCAGCCAAGCTCCCGGTGCCTACGAGCAGTACTTC	CASSQAPGAYEQYF
few	TRBV6-5	.	TRBJ1-6	TGTGCCAGCAGACAAGAAATAAATTCACCCCTCCACTTT	CASRQEINSPLHF
few	TRBV6-5	.	TRBJ1-1	TGTGCCAGCAGATTTTCAGGCAAGGATACTGAAGCTTTCTTT	CASRFSGKDTEAFF
few	TRBV7-3	TRBD2	TRBJ2-2	TGTGCCAGCAGCCTACTAGCGGGAGGAGCCGGGGAGCTGTTTTTT	CASSLLAGGAGELFF
.	TRBV15	TRBD1	TRBJ1-2	TGTGCCACCAGCCCCGGGACAGGGGAGCTTGGCTACACCTTC	CATSPGTGELGYTF
.	TRBV28	TRBD1	TRBJ1-4	TGTGCCAGCAGTTTTGGGACAGGGGTGAGAGAAAAACTGTTTTTT	CASSFGTGVREKLFF
.	TRBV6-5	.	TRBJ2-5	TGTGCCAGCATGGCTAGCGCCCAATTGGAGACCCAGTACTTC	CASMASAQLETQYF
.	TRBV4-3	TRBD2	TRBJ2-7	TGCGCCAGCAGCCACAGAGCGGGGGCGGGCTACGAGCAGTACTTC	CASSHRAGAGYEQYF
.	TRBV6-5	TRBD1	TRBJ1-2	TGTGCCAGCAGTTACTCCAGGGGGGCGGTTGACTATGGCTACACCTTC	CASSYSRGAVDYGYTF
.	TRBV12-3/TRBV12-4	.	TRBJ2-1	TGTGCCAGCAGACCGACAGGACAAAATGAGCAGTTCTTC	CASRPTGQNEQFF
.	TRBV2	.	TRBJ1-6	TGTGCCAGGAGACAGTCCTATAATTCACCCCTCCACTTT	CARRQSYNSPLHF
.	TRBV19	.	TRBJ1-2	TGTGCCAGTAGTGCAGGGGTTGGCTATGGCTACACCTTC	CASSAGVGYGYTF
few	TRBV6-2/TRBV6-3	.	TRBJ2-6	TGTGCCAGCAGTACAGGGTCCTCTGGGGCCAACGTCCTGACTTTC	CASSTGSSGANVLTF
.	TRBV29-1	.	TRBJ2-1	TGCAGCTCCCGTTCTGCGGGGAACAATGAGCAGTTCTTC	CSSRSAGNNEQFF
.	TRBV29-1	.	TRBJ2-7	TGCAGTGGCGCCGGGGGGGGACAGGGAGCCTACGAGCAGTACTTC	CSGAGGGQGAYEQYF
.	TRBV5-1	TRBD2	TRBJ2-3	TGCGCCAGCAGCCCACGGACTAGCGGAACAGATACGCAGTATTTT	CASSPRTSGTDTQYF
.	TRBV5-1	TRBD1	TRBJ1-1	TGCGCCAGCAGCCTAAATCAGGGGGCCGGCACTGAAGCTTTCTTT	CASSLNQGAGTEAFF
.	TRBV28	TRBD1	TRBJ1-1	TGTGCCAGCAGTCTCCTGATTCTACAGGGGTTTGCTTTCTTT	CASSLLILQGFAFF
.	TRBV28	.	TRBJ1-1	TGTGCCAGCAGGCTGGGGGGGGCCTCCTTACAAGACACTGAAGCTTTCTTT	CASRLGGASLQDTEAFF
once	TRBV15	TRBD2	TRBJ2-3	TGTGCCACCAGCGGATTAGCGGGCCCGAGCACAGATACGCAGTATTTT	CATSGLAGPSTDTQYF
.	TRBV29-1	TRBD2	TRBJ2-1	TGCAGCACGGGACTAGCCGACAATGAGCAGTTCTTC	CSTGLADNEQFF
.	TRBV3-1/TRBV3-2	.	TRBJ2-2	TGTGCCAGCACGGACACCGGGGAGCTGTTTTTT	CASTDTGELFF
.	TRBV9	.	TRBJ1-6	TGTGCCAGCAGCGTAGCCCGGGACATCTCTAATTCGCTTGGGTCACCCCTCCACTTT	CASSVARDISNSLGSPLHF
.	TRBV11-3	TRBD1	TRBJ1-1	TGTGCCAGCAGCTTAGAGGGCGGGGACAGGGGTGAAGCTTTCTTT	CASSLEGGDRGEAFF